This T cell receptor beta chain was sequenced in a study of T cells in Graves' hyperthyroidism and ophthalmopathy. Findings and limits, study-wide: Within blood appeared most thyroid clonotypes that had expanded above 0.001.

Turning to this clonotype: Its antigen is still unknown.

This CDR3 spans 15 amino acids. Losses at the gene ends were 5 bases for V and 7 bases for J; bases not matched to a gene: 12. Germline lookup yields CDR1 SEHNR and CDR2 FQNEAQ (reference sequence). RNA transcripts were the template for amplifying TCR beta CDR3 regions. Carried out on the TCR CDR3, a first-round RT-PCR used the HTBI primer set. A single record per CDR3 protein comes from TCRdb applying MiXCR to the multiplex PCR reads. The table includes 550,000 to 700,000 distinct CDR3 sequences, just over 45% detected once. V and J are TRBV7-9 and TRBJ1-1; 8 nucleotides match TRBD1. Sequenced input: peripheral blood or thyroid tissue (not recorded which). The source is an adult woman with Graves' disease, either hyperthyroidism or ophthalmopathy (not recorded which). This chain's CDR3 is CASSLDRVSSIEAFF. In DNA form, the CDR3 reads TGTGCCAGCAGCCTGGACAGGGTCTCGTCGATTGAAGCTTTCTTT.